Shown below are 2 T cell receptor beta chains from a single sample sequenced in a study of T-cell memory formation after mild COVID-19. TCRdb reprocessed the 5' RACE reads with MiXCR, giving one entry per CDR3 protein. This table holds 170,000 or so distinct CDR3 sequences, roughly 30% found once. The specimen was PBMCs or a T cell subset sorted from them (not recorded which). The receptors come from an adult woman who had mild COVID-19 (a few samples of this study predate the infection). Cell type and time point are not known.

The chain has TRBV13 and TRBJ2-5, with D possibly matching TRBD2 (6 bases). V shed 3 bases and J shed 4 bases, with 15 bases lying between them. The CDR3 extends over 15 amino acids. Germline CDR1 and CDR2: PRHDT and FYEKMQ (reference sequence). The CDR3 coding sequence is TGTGCCAGCAGCTTGGGGGGAGGCTTGGCAGAGACCCAGTACTTC. This encodes CASSLGGGLAETQYF.

The genes are TRBV2 and TRBJ2-3; TRBD2 might be the D (7 bases). Germline CDR1 is SNHLY and CDR2 is FYNNEI. The ends were cut back, 4 bases at V and 1 base at J, with 15 bases in the middle. The CDR3 runs 16 residues. DNA of the CDR3: TGTGCCAGCAGTGCGGGGGGCATAGGGGGCACAGATACGCAGTATTTT. Translated: CASSAGGIGGTDTQYF.